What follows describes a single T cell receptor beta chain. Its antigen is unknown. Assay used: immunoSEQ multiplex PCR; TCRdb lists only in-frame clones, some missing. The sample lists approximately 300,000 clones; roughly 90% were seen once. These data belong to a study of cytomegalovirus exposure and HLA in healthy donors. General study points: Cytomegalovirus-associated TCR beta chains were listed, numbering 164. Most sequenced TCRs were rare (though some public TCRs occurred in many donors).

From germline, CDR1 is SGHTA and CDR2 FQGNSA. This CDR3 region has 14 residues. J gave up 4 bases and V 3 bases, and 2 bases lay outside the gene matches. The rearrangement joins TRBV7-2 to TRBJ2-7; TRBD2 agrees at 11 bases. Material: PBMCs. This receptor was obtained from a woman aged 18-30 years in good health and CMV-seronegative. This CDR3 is CASSLGLAEYEQYF. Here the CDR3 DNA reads TGTGCCAGCAGCTTGGGACTAGCGGAATACGAGCAGTACTTC. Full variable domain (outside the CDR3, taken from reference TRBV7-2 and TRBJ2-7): GAGVSQSPSNKVTEKGKDVELRCDPISGHTALYWYRQSLGQGLEFLIYFQGNSAPDKSGLPSDRFSAERTGGSVSTLTIQRTQQEDSAVYLCASSLGLAEYEQYFGPGTRLTVT.